This T cell receptor (beta chain) was identified during a study of OX40 agonist ivuxolimab in advanced cancers. At the level of the study: Three patients had partial responses: one hepatocellular carcinoma, two cutaneous melanoma.

On this clone itself: Its matching antigen is unknown.

Patients had blood sampled at baseline and again on cycle 4 day 1 and cycle 7 day 1. Overall study results and limits: Among the lowest levels of clonal expansion were found in partial responders at 0.1-3.0 mg/kg.

From germline, CDR1 is MNHEY and CDR2 SVGAGI. Trimming shortened V by 7 bases and J by 9 bases, and 16 bases separated the two germline ends. CDR3 length: 14 residues. Method: immunoSEQ multiplex PCR; TCRdb's copy keeps in-frame clones and lacks some. The table lists tens of thousands of clones, more than 80% of them singletons. The sequencing here drew on CD4+ or CD8+ T cells sorted from blood, taken in a trial of the OX40 agonist ivuxolimab. The sequence derives from an adult with an advanced solid tumor such as melanoma, head and neck, liver or kidney cancer. V is TRBV6-5 and J is TRBJ1-6; the D is unclear. In nucleotides, the CDR3 is TGTGCCAGCACCGGACTTGGAAGTGGTTCACCCCTCCACTTT. It is translated as CASTGLGSGSPLHF.